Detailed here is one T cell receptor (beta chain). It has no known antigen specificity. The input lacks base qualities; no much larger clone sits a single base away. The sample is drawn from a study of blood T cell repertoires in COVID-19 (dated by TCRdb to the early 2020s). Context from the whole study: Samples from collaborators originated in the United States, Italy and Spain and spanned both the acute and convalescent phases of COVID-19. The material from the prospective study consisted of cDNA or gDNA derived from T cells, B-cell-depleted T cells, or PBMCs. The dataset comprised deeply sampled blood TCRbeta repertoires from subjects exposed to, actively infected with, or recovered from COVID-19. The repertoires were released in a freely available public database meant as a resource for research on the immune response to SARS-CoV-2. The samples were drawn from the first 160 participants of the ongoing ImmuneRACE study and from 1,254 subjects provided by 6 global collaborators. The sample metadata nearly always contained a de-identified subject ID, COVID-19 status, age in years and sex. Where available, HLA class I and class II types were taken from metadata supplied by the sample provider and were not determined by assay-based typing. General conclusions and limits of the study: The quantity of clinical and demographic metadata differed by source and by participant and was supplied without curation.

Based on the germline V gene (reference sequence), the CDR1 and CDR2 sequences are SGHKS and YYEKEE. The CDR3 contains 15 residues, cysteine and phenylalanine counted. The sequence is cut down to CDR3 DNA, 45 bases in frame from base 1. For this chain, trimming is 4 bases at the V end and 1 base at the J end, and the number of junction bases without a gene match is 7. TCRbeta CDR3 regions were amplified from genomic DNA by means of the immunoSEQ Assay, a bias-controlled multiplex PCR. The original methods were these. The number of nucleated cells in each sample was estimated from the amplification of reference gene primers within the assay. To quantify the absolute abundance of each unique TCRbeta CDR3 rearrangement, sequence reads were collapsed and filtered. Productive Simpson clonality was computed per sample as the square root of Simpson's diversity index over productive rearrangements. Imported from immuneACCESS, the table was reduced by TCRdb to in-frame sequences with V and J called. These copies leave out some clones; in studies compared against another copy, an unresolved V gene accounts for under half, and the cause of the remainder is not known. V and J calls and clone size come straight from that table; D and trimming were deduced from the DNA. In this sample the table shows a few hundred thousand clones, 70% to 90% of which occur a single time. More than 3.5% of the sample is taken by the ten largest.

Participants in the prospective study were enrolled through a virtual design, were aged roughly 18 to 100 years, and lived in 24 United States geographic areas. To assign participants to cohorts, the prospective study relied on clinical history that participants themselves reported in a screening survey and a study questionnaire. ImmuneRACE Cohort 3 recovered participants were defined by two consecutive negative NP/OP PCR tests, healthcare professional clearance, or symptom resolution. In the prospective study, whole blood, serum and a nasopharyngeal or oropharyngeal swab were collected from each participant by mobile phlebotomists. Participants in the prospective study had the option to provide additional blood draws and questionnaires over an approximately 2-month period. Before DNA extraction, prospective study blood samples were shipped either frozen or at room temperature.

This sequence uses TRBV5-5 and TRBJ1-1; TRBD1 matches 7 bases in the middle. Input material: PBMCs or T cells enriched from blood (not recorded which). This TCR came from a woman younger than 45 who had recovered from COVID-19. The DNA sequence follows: TGTGCCAGCAGCCCCCGGTGGACAGGGAACACTGAAGCTTTCTTT. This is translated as CASSPRWTGNTEAFF.